The T cell receptor (beta chain) under discussion was sequenced for a study of T cell changes during pregnancy in multiple sclerosis. The repertoire was sequenced with immunoSEQ multiplex PCR; TCRdb's copy has only in-frame clones and lacks some. The table lists about 36,000 clones, roughly 91% of them singletons. V lost 0 bases and J lost 4, with 17 bases in between. The CDR3 contains 17 residues. The germline CDR1 and CDR2 sequences are SGHDN and FVKESK. The material was CD4+ T cells from peripheral blood mononuclear cells, obtained in the second trimester of pregnancy. This clonotype originated in a female donor in good health, enrolled as a control in a pregnancy study. The chain employs TRBV14 and TRBJ2-3; TRBD1 is a possible D gene (7 bases). Here the CDR3 reads CASSQDIKTGRPDTQYF. CDR3 coding DNA: TGTGCCAGCAGCCAAGATATTAAGACAGGGAGGCCAGATACGCAGTATTTT.